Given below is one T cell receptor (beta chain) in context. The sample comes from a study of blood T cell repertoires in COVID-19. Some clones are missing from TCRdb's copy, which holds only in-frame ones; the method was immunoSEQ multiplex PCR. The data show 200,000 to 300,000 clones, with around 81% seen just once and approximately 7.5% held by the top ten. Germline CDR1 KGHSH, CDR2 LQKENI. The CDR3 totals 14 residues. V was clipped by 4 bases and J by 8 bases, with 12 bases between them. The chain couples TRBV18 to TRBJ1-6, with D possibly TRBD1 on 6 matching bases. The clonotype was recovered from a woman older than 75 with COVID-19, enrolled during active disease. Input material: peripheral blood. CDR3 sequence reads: CASSRQGSDSPLHF. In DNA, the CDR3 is TGTGCCAGCTCACGTCAGGGGTCAGATTCACCCCTCCACTTT. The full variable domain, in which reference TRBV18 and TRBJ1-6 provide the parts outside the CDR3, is NAGVMQNPRHLVRRRGQEARLRCSPMKGHSHVYWYRQLPEEGLKFMVYLQKENIIDESGMPKERFSAEFPKEGPSILRIQQVVRGDSAAYFCASSRQGSDSPLHFGNGTRLTVT.